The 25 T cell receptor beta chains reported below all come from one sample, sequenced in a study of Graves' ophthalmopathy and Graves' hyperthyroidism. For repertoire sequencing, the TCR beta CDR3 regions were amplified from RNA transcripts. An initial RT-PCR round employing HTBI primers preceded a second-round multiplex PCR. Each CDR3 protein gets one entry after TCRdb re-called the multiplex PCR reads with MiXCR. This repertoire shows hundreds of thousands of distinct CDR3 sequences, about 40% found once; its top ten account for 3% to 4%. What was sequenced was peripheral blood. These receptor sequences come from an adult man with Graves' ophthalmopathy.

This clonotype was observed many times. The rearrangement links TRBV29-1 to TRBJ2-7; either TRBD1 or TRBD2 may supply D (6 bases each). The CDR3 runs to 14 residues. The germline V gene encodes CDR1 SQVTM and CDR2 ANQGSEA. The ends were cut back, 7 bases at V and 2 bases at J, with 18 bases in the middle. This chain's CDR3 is CSAYLQGLTYEQYF. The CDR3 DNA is TGCAGCGCCTATTTACAGGGACTCACCTACGAGCAGTACTTC.

The CDR3 DNA sequence: TGTGCCACCAGCAAGGAACAGGAGGGTACTGAAGCTTTCTTT. Its translation: CATSKEQEGTEAFF. The chain joins TRBV15 to TRBJ1-1; maybe TRBD1 (5 bases). Per germline, CDR1 LNHNV and CDR2 YYDKDF (reference sequence). This CDR3 spans 14 amino acids. Trimming pared 4 bases from V and 5 bases from J, leaving 14 bases between.

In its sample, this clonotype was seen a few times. The CDR3, as DNA: TGTGCCAGCAGGAGGGACGCCCCCGGGGGGACCCAGTACTTC. Protein: CASRRDAPGGTQYF. The gene calls are TRBV12-3 or TRBV12-4 and TRBJ2-5; D is possibly TRBD2 (6 bases). V was cut by 6 bases and J by 7 bases, with 18 bases left in between. CDR3 size: 14 residues.

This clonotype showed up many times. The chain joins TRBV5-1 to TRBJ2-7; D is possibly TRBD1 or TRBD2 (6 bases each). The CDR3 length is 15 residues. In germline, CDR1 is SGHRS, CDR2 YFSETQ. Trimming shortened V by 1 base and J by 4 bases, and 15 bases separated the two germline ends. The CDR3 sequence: CASSLLEGGPYEQYF. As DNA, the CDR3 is TGCGCCAGCAGCTTGTTGGAGGGGGGCCCTTACGAGCAGTACTTC.

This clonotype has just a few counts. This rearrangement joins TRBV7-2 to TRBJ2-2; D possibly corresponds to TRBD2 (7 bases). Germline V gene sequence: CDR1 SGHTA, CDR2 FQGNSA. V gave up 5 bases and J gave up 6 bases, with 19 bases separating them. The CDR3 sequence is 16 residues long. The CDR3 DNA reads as TGTGCCAGCAGCCCTGCCGGGGGCGGGGGTTCCGGGGAGCTGTTTTTT. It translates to CASSPAGGGGSGELFF.

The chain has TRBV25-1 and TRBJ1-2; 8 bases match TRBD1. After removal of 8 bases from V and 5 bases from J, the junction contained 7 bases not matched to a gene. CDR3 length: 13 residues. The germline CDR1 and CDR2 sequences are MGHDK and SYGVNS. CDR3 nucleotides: TGTGCCAGCGTTGAAGACAGGGGATATGGCTACACCTTC. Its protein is CASVEDRGYGYTF.

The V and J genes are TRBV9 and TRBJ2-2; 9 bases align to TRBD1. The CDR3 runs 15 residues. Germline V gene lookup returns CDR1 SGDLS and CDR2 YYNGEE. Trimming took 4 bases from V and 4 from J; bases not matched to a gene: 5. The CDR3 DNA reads TGTGCCAGCAGCTCACAGGGGGCTTTCACCGGGGAGCTGTTTTTT. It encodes CASSSQGAFTGELFF. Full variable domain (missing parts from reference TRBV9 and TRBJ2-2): DSGVTQTPKHLITATGQRVTLRCSPRSGDLSVYWYQQSLDQGLQFLIQYYNGEERAKGNILERFSAQQFPDLHSELNLSSLELGDSALYFCASSSQGAFTGELFFGEGSRLTVL.

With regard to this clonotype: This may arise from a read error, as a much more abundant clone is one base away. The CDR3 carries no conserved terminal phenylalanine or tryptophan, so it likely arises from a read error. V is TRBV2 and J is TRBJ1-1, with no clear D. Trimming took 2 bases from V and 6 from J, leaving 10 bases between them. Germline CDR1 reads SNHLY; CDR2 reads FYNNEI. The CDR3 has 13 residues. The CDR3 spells CASSETPNPEAFL. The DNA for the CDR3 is TGTGCCAGCAGTGAAACGCCTAACCCTGAAGCTTTCCTT.

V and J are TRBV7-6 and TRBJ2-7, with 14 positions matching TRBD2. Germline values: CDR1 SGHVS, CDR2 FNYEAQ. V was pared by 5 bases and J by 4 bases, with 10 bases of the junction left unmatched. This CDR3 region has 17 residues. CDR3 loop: CASSPPGLAGELYEQYF. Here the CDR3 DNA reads TGTGCCAGCAGCCCTCCGGGACTAGCGGGAGAACTGTACGAGCAGTACTTC.

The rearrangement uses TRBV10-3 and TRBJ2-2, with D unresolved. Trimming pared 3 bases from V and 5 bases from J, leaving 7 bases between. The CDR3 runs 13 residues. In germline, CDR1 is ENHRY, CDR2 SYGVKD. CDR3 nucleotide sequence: TGTGCCATCAGTGAAAGAGAAACCGGGGAGCTGTTTTTT. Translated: CAISERETGELFF.

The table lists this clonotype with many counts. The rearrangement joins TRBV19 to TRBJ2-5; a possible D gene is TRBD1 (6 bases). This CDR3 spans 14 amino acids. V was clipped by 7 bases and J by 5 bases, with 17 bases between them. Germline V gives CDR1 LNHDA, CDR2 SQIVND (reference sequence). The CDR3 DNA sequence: TGTGCCAGTACCGACAGGAGTCCGGGGGAGACCCAGTACTTC. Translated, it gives CASTDRSPGETQYF.

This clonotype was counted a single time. The CDR3 protein is CAISGTLTGQPQHF. CDR3 nucleotides: TGTGCCATCAGCGGGACGCTAACTGGGCAGCCCCAGCATTTT. J is TRBJ1-5 and V is TRBV10-3; D possibly corresponds to TRBD1 (5 bases). CDR1 is ENHRY and CDR2 is SYGVKD in the germline V gene. The CDR3 sequence is 14 residues long. Trimming pared 6 bases from V and 7 bases from J, leaving 16 bases between.

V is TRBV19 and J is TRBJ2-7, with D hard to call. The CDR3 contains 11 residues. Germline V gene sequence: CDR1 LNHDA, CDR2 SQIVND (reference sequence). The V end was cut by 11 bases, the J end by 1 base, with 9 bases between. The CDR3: CAWSSSYEQYF. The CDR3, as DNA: TGTGCCTGGAGTTCATCCTACGAGCAGTACTTC.

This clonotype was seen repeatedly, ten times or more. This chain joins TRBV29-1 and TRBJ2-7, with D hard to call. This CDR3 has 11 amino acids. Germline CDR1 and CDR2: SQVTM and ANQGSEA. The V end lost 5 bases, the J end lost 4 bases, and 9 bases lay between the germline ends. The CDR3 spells CSVQREYEQYF. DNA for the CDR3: TGCAGCGTTCAAAGAGAATACGAGCAGTACTTC.

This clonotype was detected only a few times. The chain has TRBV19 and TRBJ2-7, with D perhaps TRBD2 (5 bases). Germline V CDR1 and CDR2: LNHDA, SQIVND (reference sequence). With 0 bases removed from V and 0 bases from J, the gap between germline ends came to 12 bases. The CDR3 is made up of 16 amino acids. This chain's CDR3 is CASSIDLSSFSYEQYF. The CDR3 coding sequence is TGTGCCAGTAGTATAGATCTGTCTAGCTTCTCCTACGAGCAGTACTTC.

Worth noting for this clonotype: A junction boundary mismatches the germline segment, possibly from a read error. The CDR3 region is CAGSLTGGGTGELFF. CDR3 nucleotides: TGTGCCGGCAGCCTAACAGGGGGTGGTACCGGGGAGCTGTTTTTT. The chain joins TRBV11-3 to TRBJ2-2, with 8 positions matching TRBD1. The germline CDR1 and CDR2 sequences are SGHNT and YENEEA. The CDR3 covers 15 residues.

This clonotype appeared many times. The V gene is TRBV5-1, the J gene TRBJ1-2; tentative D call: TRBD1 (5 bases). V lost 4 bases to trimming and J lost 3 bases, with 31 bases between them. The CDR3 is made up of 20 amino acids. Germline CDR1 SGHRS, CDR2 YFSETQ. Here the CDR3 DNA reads TGCGCCAGCAGCCTCACCGTGCTCAGGGACCCGTCAAGTGGAGACTATGGCTACACCTTC. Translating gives CASSLTVLRDPSSGDYGYTF.

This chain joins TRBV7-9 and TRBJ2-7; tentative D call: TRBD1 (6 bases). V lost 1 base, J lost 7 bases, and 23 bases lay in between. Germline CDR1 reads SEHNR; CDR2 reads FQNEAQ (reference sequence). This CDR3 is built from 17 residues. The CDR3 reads CASSLGQVGDSPMEQYF. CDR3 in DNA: TGTGCCAGCAGCTTAGGACAGGTTGGAGACAGTCCAATGGAGCAGTACTTC.

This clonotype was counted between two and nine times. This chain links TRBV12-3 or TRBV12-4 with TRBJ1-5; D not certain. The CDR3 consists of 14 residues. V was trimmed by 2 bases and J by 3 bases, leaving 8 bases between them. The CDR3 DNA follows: TGTGCCAGCAGTTTAAGAGTGATCAATCAGCCCCAGCATTTT. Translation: CASSLRVINQPQHF.

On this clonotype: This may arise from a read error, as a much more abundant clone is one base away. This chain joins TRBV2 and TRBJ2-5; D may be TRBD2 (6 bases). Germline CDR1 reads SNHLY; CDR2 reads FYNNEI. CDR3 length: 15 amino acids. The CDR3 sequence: CASSLGLPPQETQHF. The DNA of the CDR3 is TGTGCCAGCAGCTTAGGACTACCCCCCCAAGAGACCCAGCACTTC.

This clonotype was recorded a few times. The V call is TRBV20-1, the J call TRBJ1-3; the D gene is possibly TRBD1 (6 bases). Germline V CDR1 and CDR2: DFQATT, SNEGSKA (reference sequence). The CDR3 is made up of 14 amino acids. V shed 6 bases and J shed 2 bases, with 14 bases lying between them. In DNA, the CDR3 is TGCAGTGCCTCAGTAGGGGGGCCTGGAAACACCATATATTTT. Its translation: CSASVGGPGNTIYF.

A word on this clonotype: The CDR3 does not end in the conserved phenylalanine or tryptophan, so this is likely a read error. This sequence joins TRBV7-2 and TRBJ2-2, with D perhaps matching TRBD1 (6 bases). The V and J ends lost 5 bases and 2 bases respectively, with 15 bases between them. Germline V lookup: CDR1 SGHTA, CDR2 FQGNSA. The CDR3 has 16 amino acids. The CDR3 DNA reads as TGTGCCAGCAGCATTATGGGGGCACCTAACACCGGGGAGCTGTTTTCT. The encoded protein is CASSIMGAPNTGELFS.

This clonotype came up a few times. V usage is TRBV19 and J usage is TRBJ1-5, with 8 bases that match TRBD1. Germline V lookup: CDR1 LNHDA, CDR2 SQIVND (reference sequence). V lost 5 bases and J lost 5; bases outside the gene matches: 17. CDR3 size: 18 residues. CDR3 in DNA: TGTGCCAGTAGTCACCAGGGGGCGCGCAGTTTCGGGGATCAGCCCCAGCATTTT. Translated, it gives CASSHQGARSFGDQPQHF.

In DNA form, the CDR3 reads TGTGCCAGTAGTATCGTCGATGGTGGTGGCAATCAGCCCCAGCATTTT. This sequence encodes CASSIVDGGGNQPQHF. This chain connects TRBV19 to TRBJ1-5; D is undetermined. V was clipped by 3 bases and J by 2 bases, with 14 bases between them. Germline-derived CDR1 and CDR2 are LNHDA and SQIVND (reference sequence). The CDR3 spans 16 residues.

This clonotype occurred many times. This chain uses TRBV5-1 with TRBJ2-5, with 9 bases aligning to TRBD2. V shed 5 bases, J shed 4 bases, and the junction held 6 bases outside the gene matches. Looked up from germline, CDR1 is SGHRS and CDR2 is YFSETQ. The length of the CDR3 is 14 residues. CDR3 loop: CASSSAGGGETQYF. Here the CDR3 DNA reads TGCGCCAGCAGTTCAGCGGGGGGAGGAGAGACCCAGTACTTC.